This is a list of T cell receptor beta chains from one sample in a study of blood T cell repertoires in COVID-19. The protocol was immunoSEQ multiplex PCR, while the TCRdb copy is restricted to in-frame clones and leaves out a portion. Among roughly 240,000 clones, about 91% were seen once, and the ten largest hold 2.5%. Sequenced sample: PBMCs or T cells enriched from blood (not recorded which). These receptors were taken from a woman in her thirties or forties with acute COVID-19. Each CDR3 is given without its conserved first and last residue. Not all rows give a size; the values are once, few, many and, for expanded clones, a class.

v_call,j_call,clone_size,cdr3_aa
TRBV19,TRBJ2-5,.,ASSMAGGETQY
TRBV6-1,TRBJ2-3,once,ASSEVWTSGSGDTQY
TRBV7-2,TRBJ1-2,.,ASSLAPTVYGYT
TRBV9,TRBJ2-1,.,ASSSPQRTEQF
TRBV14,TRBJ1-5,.,ASSDREEQPQH
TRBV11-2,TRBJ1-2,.,ASSFQQGAFYGYT
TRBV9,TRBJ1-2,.,ASSTGQGPSYGYT
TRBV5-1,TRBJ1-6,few,ASSLVGVNSPLH
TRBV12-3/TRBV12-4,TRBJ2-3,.,ASSGQAAGTQY
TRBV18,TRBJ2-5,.,ASSRTSQETQY
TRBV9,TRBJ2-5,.,ASSPGTSGKETQY
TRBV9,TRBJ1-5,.,ASSDGEPGQPQH
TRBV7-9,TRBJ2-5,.,ASSRDRGAETQY
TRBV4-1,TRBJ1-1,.,ASSLGGSTEAF
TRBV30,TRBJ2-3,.,AWSQLAGPTDTQY
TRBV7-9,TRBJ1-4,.,ASSPLGGSANEKLF
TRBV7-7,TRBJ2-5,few,ASSLGGTGYGETQY
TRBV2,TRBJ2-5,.,ASSEAGQGSSQY
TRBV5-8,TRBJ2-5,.,ASSLGQGRVETQY
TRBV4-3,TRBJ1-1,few,ASSQDLGGSAEAF
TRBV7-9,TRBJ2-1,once,ASSPAGGTPFEQF
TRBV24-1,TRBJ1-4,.,ATSDFARGLEKLF
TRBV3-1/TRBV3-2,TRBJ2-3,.,ASSQVSRGTGRNTQY
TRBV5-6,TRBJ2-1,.,ASSLGRLAAYNEQF
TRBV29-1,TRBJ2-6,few,SVEFEQAGANVLT
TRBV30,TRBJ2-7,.,ASKGQGPYEQY
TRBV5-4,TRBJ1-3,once,ASSFNRGSGNTIY
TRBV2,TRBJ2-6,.,ASSTTGFHSGANVLT